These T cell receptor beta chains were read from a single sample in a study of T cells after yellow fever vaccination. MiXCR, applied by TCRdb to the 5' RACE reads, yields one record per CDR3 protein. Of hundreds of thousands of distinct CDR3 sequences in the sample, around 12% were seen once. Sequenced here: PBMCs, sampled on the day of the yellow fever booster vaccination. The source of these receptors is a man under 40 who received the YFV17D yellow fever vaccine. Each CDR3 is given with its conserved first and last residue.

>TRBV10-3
CAIRDPSGELFF
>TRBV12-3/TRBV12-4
CASSLRDTFNEQFF
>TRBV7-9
CASSGGQIYGYTF
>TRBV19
CASRGDVREKLFF
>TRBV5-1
CASSLLPGSAEQYF
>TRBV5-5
CASSSDRGLAGPYNEQFF
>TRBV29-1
CSVVWSGQVKAFF
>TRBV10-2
CASSGPRGQASYSYEQYF
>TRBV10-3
CAASRGTITGELFF
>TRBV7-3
CASSPSREPAGQFF
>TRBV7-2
CASSLSAGGYSF
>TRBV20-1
CSAPEGPTQYF